Reported below is one T cell receptor (beta chain). This entry is derived from a study of control samples from healthy donors and cancer patients. V gave up 3 bases and J gave up 5 bases; unmatched junction bases: 13. CDR3 length: 17 amino acids. The germline gives CDR1 MNHNS, CDR2 SASEGT. The method was immunoSEQ multiplex PCR; TCRdb's version includes in-frame clones alone and lacks a portion of them. The sample consists of 100,000 or so clones, under 90% of them appearing once. The chain links TRBV6-1 to TRBJ2-1; 7 bases are a match to TRBD2. Sequenced: blood. This receptor was taken from a woman aged 50 to 60 in good health. The CDR3: CASSDSTHGGIDNEQFF. In DNA, the CDR3 is TGTGCCAGCAGTGATTCAACCCACGGGGGGATCGACAATGAGCAGTTCTTC.